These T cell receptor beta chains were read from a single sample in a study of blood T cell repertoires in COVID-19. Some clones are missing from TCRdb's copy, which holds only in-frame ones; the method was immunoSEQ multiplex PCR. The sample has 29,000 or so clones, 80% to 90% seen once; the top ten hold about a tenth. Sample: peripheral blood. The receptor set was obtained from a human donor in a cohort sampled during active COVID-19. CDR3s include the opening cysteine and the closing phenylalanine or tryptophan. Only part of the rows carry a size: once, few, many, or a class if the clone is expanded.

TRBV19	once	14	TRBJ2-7	CASRPGQGHYEQYF
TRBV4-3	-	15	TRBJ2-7	CASSQDFGHQYEQYF
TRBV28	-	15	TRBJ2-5	CATHGSASGQETQYF
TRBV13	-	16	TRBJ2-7	CASSLGLGQGNYEQYF
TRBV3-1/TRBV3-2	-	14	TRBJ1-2	CASSPHTLRDGYTF
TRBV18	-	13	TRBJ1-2	CASSPSGGYGYTF
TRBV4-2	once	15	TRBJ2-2	CASSQASAGAGELFF
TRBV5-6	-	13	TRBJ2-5	CASRPQGGETQYF
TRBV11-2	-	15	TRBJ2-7	CASSHPSGGEYEQYF
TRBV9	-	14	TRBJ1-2	CASSAGTGDYGYTF
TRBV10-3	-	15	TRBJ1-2	CAISEEQTIRYGYTF
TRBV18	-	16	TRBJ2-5	CASSPSITGGAETQYF
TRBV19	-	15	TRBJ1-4	CASSKRRDSGEKLFF
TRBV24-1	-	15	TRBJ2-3	CATSDLQGASDTQYF
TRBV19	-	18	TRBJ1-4	CASSMRAPAKGFDEKLFF
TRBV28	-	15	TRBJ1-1	CASSLLRLGNTEAFF
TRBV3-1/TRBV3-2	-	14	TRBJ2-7	CASSLRDRENEQYF
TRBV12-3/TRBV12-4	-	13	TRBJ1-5	CASSPTENQPQHF
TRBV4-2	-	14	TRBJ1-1	CASSPRQEWSEAFF
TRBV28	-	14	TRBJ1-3	CASSFTVSGNTIYF
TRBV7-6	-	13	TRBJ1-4	CASSWGQGEKLFF
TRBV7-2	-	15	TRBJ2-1	CASSERDRGQNEQFF
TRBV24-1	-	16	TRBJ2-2	CATSDWGQGVTGELFF
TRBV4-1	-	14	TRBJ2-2	CASSQVGGGGELFF